The rows below give T cell receptor beta chains drawn from one sample of a study of blood T cell repertoires in COVID-19. Libraries were prepared by immunoSEQ multiplex PCR; TCRdb keeps only in-frame clonotypes and omits some of them. The data contain some 230,000 clones, around 84% of them seen just once; the ten biggest clones take up 2.5% to 3.5%. What was sequenced was peripheral blood. These receptors were collected from a man aged 50-59 years who had recovered from COVID-19. Both conserved end residues are part of each CDR3. D genes are given only for firm matches. Expanded clones get a size class; other rows say once, few or many, or leave the size out.

j_call d_call clone_size cdr3_length v_call cdr3_nt cdr3_aa
TRBJ1-2 . . 16 TRBV18 TGTGCCAGCTCACCCTCGGACGGGACACTTAACTATGGCTACACCTTC CASSPSDGTLNYGYTF
TRBJ2-1 . . 14 TRBV4-2 TGTGCCAGCAGCCGAGGGGGGGGTGTTAATGAGCAGTTCTTC CASSRGGGVNEQFF
TRBJ1-4 TRBD1 . 14 TRBV2 TGTGCCACCCAGGGGACAGGGGGTAATGAAAAACTGTTTTTT CATQGTGGNEKLFF
TRBJ2-1 TRBD2 . 11 TRBV20-1 TGCAGTGCCCTTAGACTAGCTGAGCAGTTCTTC CSALRLAEQFF
TRBJ2-3 TRBD2 once 15 TRBV7-2 TGTGCCAGCAGCTGGACTAGCGGTCGGACGGAGGCGCAGTATTTT CASSWTSGRTEAQYF
TRBJ2-4 . few 15 TRBV6-6 TGTGCCAGCAGTTACTTAGCAGAGGGCGCAGACATTCAGTACTTC CASSYLAEGADIQYF
TRBJ2-7 TRBD2 . 14 TRBV6-5 TGTGCCAGCACTCTGACTAGCACATTCTACGAGCAGTACTTC CASTLTSTFYEQYF
TRBJ2-1 TRBD1 . 14 TRBV5-1 TGCGCCAGCAGCTTGACGGCAGGGGGCGATGAGCAGTTCTTC CASSLTAGGDEQFF
TRBJ1-1 TRBD1 . 16 TRBV2 TGTGCCAGCAGTGGCCCCCAGGGACAGTTGAACACTGAAGCTTTCTTT CASSGPQGQLNTEAFF
TRBJ1-2 TRBD1 . 15 TRBV5-4 TGTGCCAGCAGCTGGCCGGGACAGACTAACTATGGCTACACCTTC CASSWPGQTNYGYTF
TRBJ2-1 . . 17 TRBV9 TGTGCCAGCAGCGTCGAACGACAGCGCCGCTCCTACAATGAGCAGTTCTTC CASSVERQRRSYNEQFF
TRBJ1-1 . . 14 TRBV19 TGTGCCAGTAGTCTGCAGGGGATGAACACTGAAGCTTTCTTT CASSLQGMNTEAFF
TRBJ2-7 . . 13 TRBV11-2 TGTGCCAGCAGCTCCGAGGTGGCCTACGAGCAGTACTTC CASSSEVAYEQYF
TRBJ2-1 . . 15 TRBV11-2 TGTGCCAGCAGACAAAGGACGGGGTGGGTTAATGAGCAGTTCTTC CASRQRTGWVNEQFF
TRBJ1-1 . once 11 TRBV6-5 TGTGCCAGCAGGAAGAGAACTGAGGCTTTCTTT CASRKRTEAFF
TRBJ2-1 . few 17 TRBV3-1/TRBV3-2 TGTGCCAGCAGCCAGGGGCCTCCCAGGGGGGTCCACAATGAGCAGTTCTTC CASSQGPPRGVHNEQFF
TRBJ2-1 . once 13 TRBV28 TGTGCCAGCAGGACAAATTCCTACAATGAGCAGTTCTTC CASRTNSYNEQFF
TRBJ1-4 TRBD1 . 15 TRBV28 TGTGCCAGCAGTTCCCCGTGGACAGGGAATGAAAAACTGTTTTTT CASSSPWTGNEKLFF
TRBJ2-3 TRBD1 . 11 TRBV30 TGTGCCTGGGGGACAGGGGACACGCAGTATTTT CAWGTGDTQYF
TRBJ2-3 . . 17 TRBV24-1 TGTGCCACCAGTGATTTGTCCTACAGGGAAGGGACAGATACGCAGTATTTT CATSDLSYREGTDTQYF
TRBJ2-7 TRBD2 . 14 TRBV5-4 TGTGCCAGCAGCCCTCGGGGGGGCCCCTACGAGCAGTACTTC CASSPRGGPYEQYF
TRBJ1-1 TRBD1 . 14 TRBV29-1 TGCAGCGCCTGGGACAGCACTATGAACACTGAAGCTTTCTTT CSAWDSTMNTEAFF
TRBJ2-7 . . 14 TRBV2 TGTGCCAGCAGCGGGCGGGAAAGCTCCTACGAGCAGTACTTC CASSGRESSYEQYF
TRBJ2-1 TRBD2 . 15 TRBV6-4 TGTGCCAGCAGTGATACTAGCGGAGGTGCGAATGAGCAGTTCTTC CASSDTSGGANEQFF
TRBJ2-1 TRBD1 . 15 TRBV18 TGTGCCAGCTCGGATCCAGGGGGCACACACAATGAGCAGTTCTTC CASSDPGGTHNEQFF
TRBJ2-2 TRBD1 . 20 TRBV5-4 TGTGCCAGCAGCCAGAAAATCGGACAGGGGGCGATACGTGGCACCGGGGAGCTGTTTTTT CASSQKIGQGAIRGTGELFF
TRBJ2-3 . . 13 TRBV28 TGTGCCAGCAGTTTCCGCAGTGGCGATACGCAGTATTTT CASSFRSGDTQYF
TRBJ1-1 TRBD1 . 13 TRBV27 TGTGCCAGCAGTTTATCCCAGGGGGCAGAAGCTTTCTTT CASSLSQGAEAFF
TRBJ2-7 TRBD2 . 14 TRBV5-1 TGCGCCAGCAGCTTGATTAGGACTAGCGCCGAGCAGTACTTC CASSLIRTSAEQYF
TRBJ1-5 . . 12 TRBV28 TGTGCCAGCTCTTATAGCAATCAGCCCCAGCATTTT CASSYSNQPQHF
TRBJ2-3 . once 16 TRBV15 TGTGCCACCAGCAGAGATGGGCGGGCTAGCACAGATACGCAGTATTTT CATSRDGRASTDTQYF
TRBJ1-4 . . 14 TRBV5-4 TGTGCCAGCAGCTTGAAGCGGGGGGATGAAAAACTGTTTTTT CASSLKRGDEKLFF
TRBJ1-4 TRBD1 . 12 TRBV18 TGTGCCAGCTCACCAACGACAGGGGAACTGTTTTTT CASSPTTGELFF
TRBJ2-1 TRBD1 . 15 TRBV28 TGTGCCAGCAGTTCCCCCGGGACAGGGGGCAATGAGCAGTTCTTC CASSSPGTGGNEQFF
TRBJ2-5 . few 15 TRBV5-1 TGCGCCAGCAGCTTGGGTGTCAGGCTGCAAGAGACCCAGTACTTC CASSLGVRLQETQYF
TRBJ2-3 TRBD2 . 15 TRBV19 TGTGCCAGTAGTATTGGGGGGAGGGGCACAGATACGCAGTATTTT CASSIGGRGTDTQYF
TRBJ1-3 TRBD1 . 15 TRBV29-1 TGCAGCGCCGGGACAGGGTCAAGCTCTGGAAACACCATATATTTT CSAGTGSSSGNTIYF
TRBJ1-2 . . 14 TRBV19 TGTGCCAGTAGTATCTCCAGGGGTCGGAATGGCTACACCTTC CASSISRGRNGYTF
TRBJ2-1 . once 11 TRBV21-1 TGTGCCAGCAGCAAGGACTTAGAGCAGTTCTTC CASSKDLEQFF
TRBJ2-4 . . 18 TRBV15 TGTGCCACCAGCAGAGATTACGAACCCCGGGGAGCCAAAAACATTCAGTACTTC CATSRDYEPRGAKNIQYF
TRBJ2-1 . . 11 TRBV20-1 TGCAGTGCTGTACCGCGCAATGAGCAGTTCTTC CSAVPRNEQFF
TRBJ2-1 . . 14 TRBV12-2 TGTGCAAGTCGCTTAGGTATCCCGGCGGATGAGCAGTTCTTC CASRLGIPADEQFF
TRBJ1-3 . . 14 TRBV3-1/TRBV3-2 TGTGCCAGCAGCCACCAGGGGTCTGGAAACACCATATATTTT CASSHQGSGNTIYF
TRBJ2-1 TRBD1 . 17 TRBV24-1 TGTGCCACCAGTGATTTCGGGGGGACAGGGTCCTACAATGAGCAGTTCTTC CATSDFGGTGSYNEQFF
TRBJ2-2 . . 14 TRBV18 TGTGCCAGCTCACCTGGCGGCTACACCGGGGAGCTGTTTTTT CASSPGGYTGELFF
TRBJ2-7 . once 13 TRBV11-2 TGTGCCAGCAGCTCAGGGACATCCTACGAGCAGTACTTC CASSSGTSYEQYF
TRBJ2-7 TRBD1 . 15 TRBV10-3 TGTGCCATCAGTGAATTTACAGGGGGTGGTTACGAGCAGTACTTC CAISEFTGGGYEQYF
TRBJ2-2 . . 14 TRBV27 TGTGCCAGCAGCCGTCCAGCAGGGGTCGGGGAGCTGTTTTTT CASSRPAGVGELFF
TRBJ2-7 . . 15 TRBV6-1 TGTGCCAGCAGTGAATTGGCAGGGGCGGCCTACGAGCAGTACTTC CASSELAGAAYEQYF
TRBJ1-3 . once 15 TRBV3-1/TRBV3-2 TGTGCCAGCAGCCAAGCCCAGAACTCTGGAAACACCATATATTTT CASSQAQNSGNTIYF
TRBJ2-7 . . 14 TRBV6-6 TGTGCCAGCAGTTTTCAGGGGACCACCTACGAGCAGTACTTC CASSFQGTTYEQYF
TRBJ1-1 TRBD1 . 13 TRBV12-3/TRBV12-4 TGTGCCAGCAGTTCCCGGGACAGGGGTGAAGCTTTCTTT CASSSRDRGEAFF